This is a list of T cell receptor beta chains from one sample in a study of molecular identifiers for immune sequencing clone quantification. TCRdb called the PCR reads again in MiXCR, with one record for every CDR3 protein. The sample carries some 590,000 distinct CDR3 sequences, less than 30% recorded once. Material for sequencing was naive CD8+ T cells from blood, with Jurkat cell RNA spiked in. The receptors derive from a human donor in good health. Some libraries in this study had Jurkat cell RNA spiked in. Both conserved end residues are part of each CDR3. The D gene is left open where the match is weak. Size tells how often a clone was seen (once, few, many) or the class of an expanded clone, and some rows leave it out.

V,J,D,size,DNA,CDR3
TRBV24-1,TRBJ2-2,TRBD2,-,TGTGCCACCAGTGATTTGACTAGCGGGAGTGGGGAGCTGTTTTTT,CATSDLTSGSGELFF
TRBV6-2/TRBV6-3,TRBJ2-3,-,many,TGTGCCAGCAGCATAAACACAGGATACACAGATACGCAGTATTTT,CASSINTGYTDTQYF
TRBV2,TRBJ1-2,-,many,TGTGCCAGCTTTGGGCAAGCCTATGGCTACACCTTC,CASFGQAYGYTF
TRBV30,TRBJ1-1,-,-,TGTGCCTGGACAGGGTGGGTGAACACTGAAGCTTTCTTT,CAWTGWVNTEAFF
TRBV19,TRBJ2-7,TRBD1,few,TGTGCCAGTAGTATGGGACAGGGATACTCCTACGAGCAGTACTTC,CASSMGQGYSYEQYF
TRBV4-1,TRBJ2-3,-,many,TGCGCCAGCAGCCAAGATGGGGCCACAGATACGCAGTATTTT,CASSQDGATDTQYF
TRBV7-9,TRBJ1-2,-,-,TGTGCCAGCAGTCCCGGACTCTCTAACTATGGCTACACCTTC,CASSPGLSNYGYTF
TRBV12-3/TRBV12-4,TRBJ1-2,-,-,TGTGCCAGCAGTTTAGCCCCGCAGGGTAGGGGCTACACCTTC,CASSLAPQGRGYTF
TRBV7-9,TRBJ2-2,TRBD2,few,TGTGCCAGCAGCCCACCGCTTAGCGGGGGAACCGGGGAGCTGTTTTTT,CASSPPLSGGTGELFF
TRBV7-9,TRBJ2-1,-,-,TGTGCCAGCACCCCGCCGGGGACCCACAATGAGCAGTTCTTC,CASTPPGTHNEQFF
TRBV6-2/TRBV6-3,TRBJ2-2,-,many,TGTGCCAGCAGTTACCCCCAGAGGAACACCGGGGAGCTGTTTTTT,CASSYPQRNTGELFF
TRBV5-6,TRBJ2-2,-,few,TGTGCCAGCAGCTTGAATTCCGGGGAGCTGTTTTTT,CASSLNSGELFF
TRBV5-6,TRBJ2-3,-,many,TGTGCCAGCAGGCTGGATACGGACGGATACACAGATACGCAGTATTTT,CASRLDTDGYTDTQYF
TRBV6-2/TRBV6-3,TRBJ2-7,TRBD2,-,TGTGCCAGCAGCAAACGGGGAGAGCGGGAGCGCTACGAGCAGTACTTC,CASSKRGERERYEQYF
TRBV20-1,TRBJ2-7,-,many,TGCAGTGCTAGTTGGGGATACGAGCAGTACTTC,CSASWGYEQYF
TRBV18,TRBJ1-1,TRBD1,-,TGTGCCAGCTCTTCGAGGGACAGGGATGAAGCTTTCTTT,CASSSRDRDEAFF
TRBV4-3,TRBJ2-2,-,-,TGCGCCAGCAGCCAAGTTTTTTCTGGGACTGGCACCGGGGAGCTGTTTTTT,CASSQVFSGTGTGELFF
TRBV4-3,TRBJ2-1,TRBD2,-,TGCGCCAGCAGCCAAGAGAGACTAGCGGACTACAATGAGCAGTTCTTC,CASSQERLADYNEQFF
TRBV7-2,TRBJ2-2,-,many,TGTGCCAGCAGCTTAAAAGGGGTCCTAGCCGGGGAGCTGTTTTTT,CASSLKGVLAGELFF
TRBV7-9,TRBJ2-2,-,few,TGTGCCAGCAGCCCCGTACTAGGGGACGGGGAGCTGTTTTTT,CASSPVLGDGELFF
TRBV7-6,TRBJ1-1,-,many,TGTGCCAGCAGCTTAGCGGCGGGATATATGGCTTTCTTT,CASSLAAGYMAFF
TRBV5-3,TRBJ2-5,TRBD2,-,TGTGCCAGCACCAAAGCGGGAGGGGCCGGAGAGACCCAGTACTTC,CASTKAGGAGETQYF
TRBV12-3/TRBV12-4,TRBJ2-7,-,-,TGTGCCAGCAGTCCCCAGGACACGTCCACGAGTATGTACTTC,CASSPQDTSTSMYF
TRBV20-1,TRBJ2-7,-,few,TGCAGTGCTGATCGGCGTCTTCCGAACTACGAGCAGTACTTC,CSADRRLPNYEQYF
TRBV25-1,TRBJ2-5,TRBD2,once,TGTGCCAGCGGTCTTTCGGGGGGTGGTGAGACCCAGTACTTC,CASGLSGGGETQYF
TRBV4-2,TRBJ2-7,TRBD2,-,TGTGCCAGCAGCCAAGCTCCCCTAGCGGTCTCCTACGAGCAGTACTTC,CASSQAPLAVSYEQYF
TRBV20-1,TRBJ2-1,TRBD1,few,TGCAGTGTCCGTCAGGGGGTAGATGAGCAGTTCTTC,CSVRQGVDEQFF
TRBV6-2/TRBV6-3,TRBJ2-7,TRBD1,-,TGTGCCAGCAATTCGGGAAGACAGGGAACCTACGAGCAGTACTTC,CASNSGRQGTYEQYF
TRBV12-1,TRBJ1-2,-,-,TGTGCCAGCAGCTTTGCGCTTAGAACAGGGGGCCGGTGTGGCTACACCTTC,CASSFALRTGGRCGYTF
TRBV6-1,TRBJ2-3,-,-,TGTGCCAGCAGGGTCCGCGAGGACACCGCCACAGATACGCAGTATTTT,CASRVREDTATDTQYF
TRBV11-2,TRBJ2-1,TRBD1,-,TGTGCCAGCAGGCCGACAGGGTCGGCTGAGCAGTTCTTC,CASRPTGSAEQFF
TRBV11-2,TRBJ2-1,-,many,TGTGCCAGCAGCCTATTGGTGAGCTCCTACAATGAGCAGTTCTTC,CASSLLVSSYNEQFF
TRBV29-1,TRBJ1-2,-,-,TGCAGCGTTCATACCCTCAGGGAAGGTGGTTATGGCTACACCTTC,CSVHTLREGGYGYTF